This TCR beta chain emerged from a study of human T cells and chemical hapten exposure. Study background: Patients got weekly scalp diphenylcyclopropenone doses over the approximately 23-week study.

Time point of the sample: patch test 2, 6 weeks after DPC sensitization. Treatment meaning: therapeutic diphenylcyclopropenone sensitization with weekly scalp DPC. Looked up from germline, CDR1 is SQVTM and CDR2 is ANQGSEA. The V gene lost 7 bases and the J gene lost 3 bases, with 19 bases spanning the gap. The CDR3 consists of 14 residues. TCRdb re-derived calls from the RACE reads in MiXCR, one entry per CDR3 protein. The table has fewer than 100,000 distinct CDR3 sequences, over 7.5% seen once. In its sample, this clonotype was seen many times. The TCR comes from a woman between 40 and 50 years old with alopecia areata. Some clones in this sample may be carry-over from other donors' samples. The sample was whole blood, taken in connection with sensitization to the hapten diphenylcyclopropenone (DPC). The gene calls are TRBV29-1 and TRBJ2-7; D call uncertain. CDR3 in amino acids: CSATAPVSNYEQYF. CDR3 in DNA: TGCAGCGCCACCGCCCCCGTCAGTAACTACGAGCAGTACTTC.